A selection of T cell receptor beta chains follows, all from one sample in a study of shared T cell receptors in the human thymus. Some clones are missing from TCRdb's copy, which holds only in-frame ones; the method was immunoSEQ multiplex PCR. The sample includes approximately 760,000 clones, 70% to 90% of them seen just once. The sample was also reused in another study, on human thymus T cells.

The sequenced sample was thymocytes. The receptors come from a girl less than two years old with a congenital heart defect. Each CDR3 is given with its conserved first and last residue. Each record gives: CDR3 length, D gene, V gene, clone size, J gene, CDR3 DNA, CDR3 protein. D genes are given only for firm matches. Clone size is stated in some rows and not others, as once, few, many or a class when expanded.

len: 13
d_gene: -
v_gene: TRBV5-1
abundance: -
j_gene: TRBJ1-2
CDR3nt: TGCGCCAGCAGCTTGGGGCTTCGCTATGGCTACACCTTC
CDR3aa: CASSLGLRYGYTF

len: 14
d_gene: -
v_gene: TRBV29-1
abundance: -
j_gene: TRBJ1-3
CDR3nt: TGCAGCGTTGGTGAGGAAGAGTCTGGAAACACCATATATTTT
CDR3aa: CSVGEEESGNTIYF

len: 16
d_gene: -
v_gene: TRBV28
abundance: once
j_gene: TRBJ1-6
CDR3nt: TGTGCCAGCAGTCCCGGGGGGGTCCTCTATAATTCACCCCTCCACTTT
CDR3aa: CASSPGGVLYNSPLHF

len: 15
d_gene: -
v_gene: TRBV19
abundance: -
j_gene: TRBJ1-2
CDR3nt: TGTGCCAGTAGTGTTACAGGCGAGGCTAACTATGGCTACACCTTC
CDR3aa: CASSVTGEANYGYTF

len: 20
d_gene: TRBD2
v_gene: TRBV4-1
abundance: -
j_gene: TRBJ2-4
CDR3nt: TGCGCCAGCAGCCAAGATCTGTACAGCGGGGTGCCCCTAGCCAAAAACATTCAGTACTTC
CDR3aa: CASSQDLYSGVPLAKNIQYF

len: 19
d_gene: -
v_gene: TRBV5-6
abundance: -
j_gene: TRBJ1-4
CDR3nt: TGTGCCAGCAGCTCCTATTCCGTCGCCAGGATTGGGAGCAATGAAAAACTGTTTTTT
CDR3aa: CASSSYSVARIGSNEKLFF

len: 15
d_gene: TRBD2
v_gene: TRBV7-9
abundance: once
j_gene: TRBJ2-3
CDR3nt: TGTGCCAGCAGCTTCGGGCTAGCGGGCACAGATACGCAGTATTTT
CDR3aa: CASSFGLAGTDTQYF

len: 16
d_gene: TRBD1
v_gene: TRBV5-5
abundance: few
j_gene: TRBJ1-5
CDR3nt: TGTGCCAGCAGCTTGTTGGACAGGGGCGACAATCAGCCCCAGCATTTT
CDR3aa: CASSLLDRGDNQPQHF

len: 16
d_gene: TRBD1
v_gene: TRBV4-1
abundance: few
j_gene: TRBJ1-3
CDR3nt: TGCGCCAGCAGCCAAGCCAGGACAGGGGTCGGAAACACCATATATTTT
CDR3aa: CASSQARTGVGNTIYF

len: 18
d_gene: TRBD2
v_gene: TRBV29-1
abundance: -
j_gene: TRBJ2-3
CDR3nt: TGCAGCGTCCACGGACTAGCGGGGGGTCCGCGGGGCACAGATACGCAGTATTTT
CDR3aa: CSVHGLAGGPRGTDTQYF

len: 14
d_gene: -
v_gene: TRBV18
abundance: -
j_gene: TRBJ1-1
CDR3nt: TGTGCCAGCTCACCCGACAGAACTTCTCCTGAAGCTTTCTTT
CDR3aa: CASSPDRTSPEAFF

len: 14
d_gene: TRBD2
v_gene: TRBV28
abundance: -
j_gene: TRBJ2-1
CDR3nt: TGTGCCAGCACCGCGGGGGGGGAAGGAAATGAGCAGTTCTTC
CDR3aa: CASTAGGEGNEQFF

len: 18
d_gene: TRBD1
v_gene: TRBV5-1
abundance: -
j_gene: TRBJ2-6
CDR3nt: TGCGCCAGCAGCTGCCCGGGACAGGGTCATACTGGGGCCAACGTCCTGACTTTC
CDR3aa: CASSCPGQGHTGANVLTF

len: 17
d_gene: -
v_gene: TRBV5-4
abundance: -
j_gene: TRBJ2-3
CDR3nt: TGTGCCAGCAGCTTCTTGGCCGTGGGAGGAGATGTGTATACGCAGTATTTT
CDR3aa: CASSFLAVGGDVYTQYF

len: 15
d_gene: TRBD1
v_gene: TRBV5-4
abundance: -
j_gene: TRBJ2-7
CDR3nt: TGTGCCAGCAGCACTCGGGACAGGGTGTCCTACGAGCAGTACTTC
CDR3aa: CASSTRDRVSYEQYF

len: 13
d_gene: -
v_gene: TRBV5-4
abundance: -
j_gene: TRBJ1-1
CDR3nt: TGTGCCAGCAGAGTGGGGGCTAACACTGAAGCTTTCTTT
CDR3aa: CASRVGANTEAFF

len: 13
d_gene: -
v_gene: TRBV5-6
abundance: -
j_gene: TRBJ2-7
CDR3nt: TGTGCCAGCAGCTTGTCCGGGGACTACGAGCAGTACTTC
CDR3aa: CASSLSGDYEQYF

len: 17
d_gene: TRBD2
v_gene: TRBV4-3
abundance: once
j_gene: TRBJ2-1
CDR3nt: TGCGCCAGCAGCCTAGGACTAGCGGGGCGGGCCTACAATGAGCAGTTCTTC
CDR3aa: CASSLGLAGRAYNEQFF

len: 12
d_gene: -
v_gene: TRBV19
abundance: once
j_gene: TRBJ1-5
CDR3nt: TGTGCCAGTAGTGGCAGGTCCCAGCCCCAGCATTTT
CDR3aa: CASSGRSQPQHF

len: 19
d_gene: TRBD2
v_gene: TRBV28
abundance: once
j_gene: TRBJ2-1
CDR3nt: TGTGCCAGCAGTTTAGCCGACTGGACTAGCGGGGCCAATCTTAATGAGCAGTTCTTC
CDR3aa: CASSLADWTSGANLNEQFF

len: 15
d_gene: TRBD2
v_gene: TRBV10-3
abundance: -
j_gene: TRBJ2-3
CDR3nt: TGTGCCATCAGTGAGGCTAGCGGGGCTTCAGATACGCAGTATTTT
CDR3aa: CAISEASGASDTQYF

len: 13
d_gene: -
v_gene: TRBV27
abundance: once
j_gene: TRBJ1-2
CDR3nt: TGTGCCAGCAGCCAGCACAGGGCCTATGGCTACACCTTC
CDR3aa: CASSQHRAYGYTF

len: 16
d_gene: TRBD1
v_gene: TRBV10-3
abundance: -
j_gene: TRBJ2-1
CDR3nt: TGTGCCGCAGCGGTCGCAGACAGGGCCTATGCAGGTGAGCAGTTCTTC
CDR3aa: CAAAVADRAYAGEQFF

len: 17
d_gene: -
v_gene: TRBV5-1
abundance: -
j_gene: TRBJ1-4
CDR3nt: TGCGCCAGCAGCTTGGATCCGGAGGCAGCAACTAATGAAAAACTGTTTTTT
CDR3aa: CASSLDPEAATNEKLFF

len: 17
d_gene: -
v_gene: TRBV9
abundance: few
j_gene: TRBJ1-1
CDR3nt: TGTGCCAGCAGCGTAGGGGTGGAGGGAGGGAAAGGTACTGAAGCTTTCTTT
CDR3aa: CASSVGVEGGKGTEAFF

len: 15
d_gene: -
v_gene: TRBV27
abundance: -
j_gene: TRBJ2-2
CDR3nt: TGTGCCAGCAAGGAAGGCGAGGAGAACACCGGGGAGCTGTTTTTT
CDR3aa: CASKEGEENTGELFF

len: 16
d_gene: TRBD2
v_gene: TRBV10-3
abundance: few
j_gene: TRBJ2-1
CDR3nt: TGTGCCATCAGTGAGTCTGGTAGCGGGGACTACAATGAGCAGTTCTTC
CDR3aa: CAISESGSGDYNEQFF

len: 16
d_gene: TRBD1
v_gene: TRBV19
abundance: -
j_gene: TRBJ1-5
CDR3nt: TGTGCCACCCGAAATCGTCGCCACAGGGGGAATCAGCCCCAGCATTTT
CDR3aa: CATRNRRHRGNQPQHF

len: 15
d_gene: -
v_gene: TRBV4-1
abundance: few
j_gene: TRBJ2-1
CDR3nt: TGCGCCAGCAGCCATCGCACGCCTACTAACAATGAGCAGTTCTTC
CDR3aa: CASSHRTPTNNEQFF

len: 14
d_gene: -
v_gene: TRBV5-1
abundance: once
j_gene: TRBJ1-2
CDR3nt: TGCGCCAGCAGCATCGGACAGTTTAACTATGGCTACACCTTC
CDR3aa: CASSIGQFNYGYTF

len: 16
d_gene: -
v_gene: TRBV5-6
abundance: -
j_gene: TRBJ2-1
CDR3nt: TGTGCCAGCAGCTCGGAAGGGACAAAGGGCACCAATGAGCAGTTCTTC
CDR3aa: CASSSEGTKGTNEQFF